A single sample is the source of the 18 T cell receptor beta chains below, sequenced in a study of T cells in Graves' hyperthyroidism and ophthalmopathy. The TCR beta CDR3 regions underwent amplification using RNA transcripts as the source. During a first-round RT-PCR of the TCR CDR3, the HTBI primer set was used. One entry per CDR3 protein, called by TCRdb with MiXCR from the multiplex PCR reads. The sample consists of 300,000 to 400,000 distinct CDR3 sequences, approximately 14% of them appearing once. Sequencing was done on a sample of blood. All receptors come from a young woman with Graves' ophthalmopathy.

The sample holds many counts of this clonotype. The V call is TRBV20-1, the J call TRBJ2-3, with TRBD2 as a possible D gene (6 bases). Germline CDR1 and CDR2: DFQATT and SNEGSKA (reference sequence). Between the trimmed V and J ends, which lost 5 bases and 2 bases, there was a span of 17 bases. This CDR3 has 15 amino acids. Here the CDR3 reads CSAPTSTGVTDTQYF. The CDR3 region has the DNA TGCAGTGCTCCGACTAGTACCGGTGTCACAGATACGCAGTATTTT.

This clonotype was picked up many times. This chain links TRBV20-1 with TRBJ2-7, with D possibly being TRBD2 (6 bases). Trimming stripped 6 bases from V and 6 bases from J, with 21 bases between. Germline loops: CDR1 DFQATT, CDR2 SNEGSKA (reference sequence). This CDR3 contains 14 residues. The CDR3 sequence: CSATTSLVGSEQYF. Here the CDR3 DNA reads TGCAGTGCGACTACTAGCTTAGTCGGCTCCGAGCAGTACTTC.

The table lists this clonotype with many counts. The chain links TRBV7-2 to TRBJ2-3, with D possibly being TRBD2 (5 bases). There are 13 residues in the CDR3. Trimming shortened V by 3 bases and J by 5 bases, and 9 bases separated the two germline ends. The germline V gene has CDR1 SGHTA and CDR2 FQGNSA. In DNA form, the CDR3 reads TGTGCCAGCAGCTTCGGGATTCGAGATACGCAGTATTTT. It encodes CASSFGIRDTQYF.

CDR3 loop: CASTPQMVPLDTQYF. The CDR3 DNA follows: TGTGCCAGCACCCCCCAGATGGTGCCCTTAGATACGCAGTATTTT. The V call is TRBV11-2, the J call TRBJ2-3; D gene uncertain. CDR1 and CDR2 (germline): SGHAT, FQNNGV. The CDR3 covers 15 residues. The V gene lost 7 bases and the J gene lost 5 bases, with 19 bases spanning the gap.

This clonotype is a singleton in its sample. The J gene is TRBJ2-7, the V gene TRBV12-3 or TRBV12-4; TRBD2 matches 13 bases. The CDR3 covers 17 residues. Trimming removed 5 bases from V and 3 bases from J; junction bases left unmatched: 10. The CDR3 sequence: CASSTGLAGDPFYEQYF. Written as DNA, the CDR3 is TGTGCCAGCAGTACCGGACTAGCGGGGGATCCTTTCTACGAGCAGTACTTC.

V is TRBV2 and J is TRBJ1-2; 9 bases fit TRBD1. The V and J ends lost 6 bases and 2 bases, in that order; junction bases with no gene match: 10. This CDR3 comprises 16 residues. Per germline, CDR1 SNHLY and CDR2 FYNNEI. The CDR3 DNA sequence: TGTGCCAGCAGCGACATAAGGACAGGGGCGAACTATGGCTACACCTTC. The encoded protein is CASSDIRTGANYGYTF.

This clonotype appeared a few times. The chain links TRBV18 to TRBJ1-5; no definite D call. CDR3 length equals 14 residues. Germline V gives CDR1 KGHSH, CDR2 LQKENI. Deletions cut 3 bases from V and 5 bases from J, with 11 bases between. CDR3 sequence reads: CASSPAGGDQPQHF. The CDR3 bases are TGTGCCAGCTCACCGGCAGGCGGGGATCAGCCCCAGCATTTT.

This clonotype was found many times. The chain joins TRBV27 to TRBJ2-7; D is unresolved. The V gene lost 8 bases and the J gene lost 2 bases, with 4 bases spanning the gap. There are 10 residues in the CDR3. Germline V lookup: CDR1 MNHEY, CDR2 SMNVEV (reference sequence). CDR3 sequence: CASLPYEQYF. The CDR3 DNA follows: TGTGCCAGCCTGCCCTACGAGCAGTACTTC.

The chain employs TRBV11-3 and TRBJ2-3; 8 bases line up with TRBD2. V lost 1 base to trimming and J lost 2 bases; unmatched junction nucleotides: 5. The CDR3 is made up of 16 amino acids. CDR1 SGHNT and CDR2 YENEEA come from the germline V gene. The CDR3 nucleotides are TGTGCCAGCAGCTTAGCGGGGGGGGACCTCACAGATACGCAGTATTTT. It is translated as CASSLAGGDLTDTQYF.

This clonotype showed up many times. The rearrangement uses TRBV7-3 and TRBJ2-4; TRBD2 matches 8 bases. Germline lookup yields CDR1 SGHTA and CDR2 FQGTGA. The CDR3 has 13 residues. V lost 4 bases to trimming and J lost 9 bases; unmatched junction nucleotides: 5. The CDR3 sequence: CASSSAGGSIQYF. For the CDR3, the DNA is TGTGCCAGCAGCTCGGCGGGGGGTAGCATTCAGTACTTC.

This clonotype was counted many times. The chain has TRBV20-1 and TRBJ2-4; TRBD2 agrees at 9 bases. This CDR3 has 15 amino acids. Germline CDR1 DFQATT, CDR2 SNEGSKA (reference sequence). J was trimmed by 9 bases and V by 3 bases; bases with no gene match: 12. CDR3 nucleotides: TGCAGTGCTAGTGGGGCTAGCGGGGTGGGTAGCATTCAGTACTTC. Translated, it gives CSASGASGVGSIQYF.

There are a few counts of this clonotype. V gene TRBV6-9 combines with J gene TRBJ2-2, with D tentatively TRBD1 or TRBD2 (5 bases each). Looked up from germline, CDR1 is MNHGY and CDR2 is SVAAGI. The V gene lost 7 bases and the J gene lost 0 bases, with 12 bases spanning the gap. The CDR3 loop spans 15 amino acids. The CDR3 here is CASNSVGPNTGELFF. The CDR3 bases are TGTGCCAGCAATTCCGTGGGACCGAACACCGGGGAGCTGTTTTTT.

The sample holds many counts of this clonotype. CDR3 residues: CASSSVVRTSGDMVTDTQYF. In DNA form, the CDR3 reads TGTGCCAGCAGCTCCGTGGTTAGGACTAGCGGGGATATGGTAACAGATACGCAGTATTTT. V usage is TRBV7-9 and J usage is TRBJ2-3; TRBD2 matches 12 bases. The CDR3 extends over 20 amino acids. In germline, CDR1 is SEHNR, CDR2 FQNEAQ (reference sequence). The V gene end was trimmed by 4 bases and the J gene end by 3 bases; junction bases not matched to a gene: 17.

The chain combines TRBV20-1 with TRBJ1-5, with a possible D match to TRBD1 (6 bases). CDR3 length equals 15 residues. V was clipped by 0 bases and J by 6 bases, with 15 bases between them. In germline, CDR1 is DFQATT, CDR2 SNEGSKA (reference sequence). CDR3 nucleotides: TGCAGTGCTAGAGACGTAGAGGGGGGCAGTCAGCCCCAGCATTTT. This translates into CSARDVEGGSQPQHF.

This clonotype has only one observation. The chain has TRBV12-3 or TRBV12-4 and TRBJ2-1; D unclear. Trimming left V 3 bases short and J 7 bases short, with 7 bases between. The CDR3 runs 12 residues. CDR3 region: CASSFLTNEQFF. The CDR3 nucleotides are TGTGCCAGCAGTTTTTTAACTAATGAGCAGTTCTTC.

A few counts support this clonotype. V and J are TRBV6-1 and TRBJ1-1; D not resolved. The CDR3 length is 13 residues. V was pared by 10 bases and J by 1 base, with 13 bases between. Germline values: CDR1 MNHNS, CDR2 SASEGT. Here the CDR3 reads CATRRLTNTEAFF. CDR3 nucleotides: TGTGCCACCCGGAGACTTACGAACACTGAAGCTTTCTTT.

The chain uses TRBV19 and TRBJ2-1; no definite D call. This CDR3 region has 11 residues. Germline values: CDR1 LNHDA, CDR2 SQIVND (reference sequence). The V gene lost 5 bases and the J gene lost 9 bases, with 8 bases spanning the gap. The CDR3 DNA reads TGTGCCAGTAGTTTGTTCGCTGAGCAGTTCTTC. This codes for CASSLFAEQFF.

This clonotype was picked up many times. This chain links TRBV7-3 with TRBJ2-3; TRBD2 matches at 12 bases. Germline V gene data show CDR1 as SGHTA and CDR2 as FQGTGA. The V segment lost 5 bases and the J segment 4 bases; nucleotides outside the gene matches: 7. The CDR3 extends over 16 amino acids. The CDR3 protein is CASSPSSGGGADTQYF. In DNA, the CDR3 is TGTGCCAGCAGCCCATCTAGCGGGGGGGGGGCAGATACGCAGTATTTT.